This section outlines one T cell receptor beta chain sequence together with its context. An end of the junction differs from the germline gene, which may be a read error. Diagnosing involved the use of clinical symptoms, serum thyroxine and TRAb, thyroid ultrasound and orbital computed tomography. The data were obtained in a study of T cells in Graves' hyperthyroidism and ophthalmopathy. It was RNA transcripts that yielded the amplified TCR beta CDR3 regions. The HTBI primer set served for first-round RT-PCR of the TCR CDR3. TCRdb redid the calling of the multiplex PCR reads with MiXCR, one entry per CDR3 protein. The profile shows hundreds of thousands of distinct CDR3 sequences, about 45% of them singletons. The sequence derives from an adult man with Graves' disease, either hyperthyroidism or ophthalmopathy (not recorded which). The specimen was peripheral blood or thyroid tissue (not recorded which).

The CDR3 loop is CASSGRENAEAFF. The CDR3 bases are TGTGCCAGCAGTGGCAGGGAGAACGCTGAAGCTTTCTTT. This rearrangement joins TRBV2 to TRBJ1-1; D is perhaps TRBD1 (5 bases). Germline V lookup: CDR1 SNHLY, CDR2 FYNNEI. This CDR3 comprises 13 residues. Full variable domain (outside the CDR3, taken from reference TRBV2 and TRBJ1-1): EPEVTQTPSHQVTQMGQEVILRCVPISNHLYFYWYRQILGQKVEFLVSFYNNEISEKSEIFDDQFSVERPDGSNFTLKIRSTKLEDSAMYFCASSGRENAEAFFGQGTRLTVV.